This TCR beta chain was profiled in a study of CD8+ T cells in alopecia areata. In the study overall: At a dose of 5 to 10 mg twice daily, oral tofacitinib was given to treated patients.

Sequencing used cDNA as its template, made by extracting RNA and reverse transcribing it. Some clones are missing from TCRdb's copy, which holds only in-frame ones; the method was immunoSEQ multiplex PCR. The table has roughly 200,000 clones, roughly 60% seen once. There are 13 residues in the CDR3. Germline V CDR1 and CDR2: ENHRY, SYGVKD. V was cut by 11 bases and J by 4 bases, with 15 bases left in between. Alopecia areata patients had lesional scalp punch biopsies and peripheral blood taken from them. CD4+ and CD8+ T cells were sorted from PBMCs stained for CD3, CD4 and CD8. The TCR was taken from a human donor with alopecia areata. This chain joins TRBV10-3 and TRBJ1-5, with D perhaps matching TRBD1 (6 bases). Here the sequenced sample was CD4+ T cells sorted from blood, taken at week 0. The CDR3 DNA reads TGTGCCGCGAGGACAGACGATAATCAGCCCCAGCATTTT. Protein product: CAARTDDNQPQHF.